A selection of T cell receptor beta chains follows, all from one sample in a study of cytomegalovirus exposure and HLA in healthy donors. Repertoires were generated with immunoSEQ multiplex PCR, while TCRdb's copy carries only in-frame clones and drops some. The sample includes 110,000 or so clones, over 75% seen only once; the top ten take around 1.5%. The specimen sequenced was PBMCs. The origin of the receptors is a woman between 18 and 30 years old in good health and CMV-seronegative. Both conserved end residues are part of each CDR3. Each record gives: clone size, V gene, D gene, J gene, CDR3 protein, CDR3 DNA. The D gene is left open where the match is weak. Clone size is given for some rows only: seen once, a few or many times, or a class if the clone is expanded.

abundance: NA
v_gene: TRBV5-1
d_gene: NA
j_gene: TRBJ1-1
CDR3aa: CASSWSGFSEAFF
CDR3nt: TGCGCCAGCAGCTGGTCAGGGTTCTCTGAAGCTTTCTTT

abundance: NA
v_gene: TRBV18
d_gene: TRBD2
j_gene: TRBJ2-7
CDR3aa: CASSPSGGLSSYEQYF
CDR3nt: TGTGCCAGCTCTCCTAGCGGGGGTTTAAGCTCCTACGAGCAGTACTTC

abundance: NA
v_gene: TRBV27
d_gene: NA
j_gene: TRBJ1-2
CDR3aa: CANPNRDFNGYTF
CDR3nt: TGTGCCAACCCGAACAGGGATTTTAATGGCTACACCTTC

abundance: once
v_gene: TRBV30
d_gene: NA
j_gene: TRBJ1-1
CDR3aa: CAWRPPGGGTEAFF
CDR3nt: TGTGCCTGGAGGCCCCCGGGGGGGGGCACTGAAGCTTTCTTT

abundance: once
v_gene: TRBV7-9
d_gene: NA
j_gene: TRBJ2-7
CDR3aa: CASSLVASTYEQYF
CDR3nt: TGTGCCAGCAGCTTAGTGGCCAGTACCTACGAGCAGTACTTC

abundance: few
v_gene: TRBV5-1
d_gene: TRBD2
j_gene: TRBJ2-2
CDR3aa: CASTGLAGVIGELFF
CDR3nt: TGCGCCAGCACAGGACTAGCGGGAGTGATCGGGGAGCTGTTTTTT

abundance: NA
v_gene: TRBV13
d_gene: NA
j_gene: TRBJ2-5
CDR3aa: CASSSRQGQETQYF
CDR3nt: TGTGCCAGCAGCTCCCGGCAGGGACAAGAGACCCAGTACTTC

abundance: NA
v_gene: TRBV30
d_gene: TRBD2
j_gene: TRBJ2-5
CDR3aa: CAWRGTRGETQYF
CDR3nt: TGTGCCTGGAGGGGGACTAGGGGGGAGACCCAGTACTTC

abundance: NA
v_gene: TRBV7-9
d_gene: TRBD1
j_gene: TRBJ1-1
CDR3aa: CASSLDLGGTGSFF
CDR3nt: TGTGCCAGCAGCTTAGATTTGGGCGGGACAGGGTCTTTCTTT

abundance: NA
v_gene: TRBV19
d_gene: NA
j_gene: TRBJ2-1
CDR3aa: CASTPTAGHYNEQFF
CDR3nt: TGTGCCAGTACCCCCACGGCAGGCCACTACAATGAGCAGTTCTTC

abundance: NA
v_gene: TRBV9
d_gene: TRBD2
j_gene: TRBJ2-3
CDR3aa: CASSTVAGGPTDTQYF
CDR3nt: TGTGCCAGCAGCACCGTAGCGGGGGGCCCCACAGATACGCAGTATTTT

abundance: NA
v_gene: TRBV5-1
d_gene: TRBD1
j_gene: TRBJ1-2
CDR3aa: CASSWDSYNYGYTF
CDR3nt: TGCGCCAGCAGCTGGGACAGCTATAACTATGGCTACACCTTC

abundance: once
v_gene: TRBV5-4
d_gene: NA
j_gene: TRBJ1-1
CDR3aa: CASSPDLGNTEAFF
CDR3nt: TGTGCCAGCAGCCCAGATTTGGGCAACACTGAAGCTTTCTTT

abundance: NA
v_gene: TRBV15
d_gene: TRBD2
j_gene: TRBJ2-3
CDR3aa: CATSRDPLAGFTDTQYF
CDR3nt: TGTGCCACCAGCAGAGATCCGCTAGCGGGATTCACAGATACGCAGTATTTT

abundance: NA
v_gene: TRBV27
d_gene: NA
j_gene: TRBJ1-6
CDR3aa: CASCESRSPLHF
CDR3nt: TGTGCCAGTTGTGAGAGCAGGTCACCCCTCCACTTT

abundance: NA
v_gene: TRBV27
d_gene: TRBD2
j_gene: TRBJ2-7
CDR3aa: CASIVSGGGGPQSRQYF
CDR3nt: TGTGCCAGCATCGTATCCGGAGGCGGGGGGCCCCAAAGCAGGCAGTACTTC

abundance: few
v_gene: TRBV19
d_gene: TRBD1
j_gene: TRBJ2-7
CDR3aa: CATREGQTSYEQYF
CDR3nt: TGTGCCACTAGAGAGGGACAGACTTCCTACGAGCAGTACTTC

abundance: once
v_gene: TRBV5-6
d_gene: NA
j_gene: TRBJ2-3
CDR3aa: CASSPGGPGNTDTQYF
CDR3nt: TGTGCCAGCAGCCCAGGGGGGCCTGGGAACACAGATACGCAGTATTTT

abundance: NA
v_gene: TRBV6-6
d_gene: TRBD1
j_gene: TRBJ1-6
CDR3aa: CASSSRDRGNSPLHF
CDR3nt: TGTGCCAGCAGTTCCCGGGACAGGGGAAATTCACCCCTCCACTTT

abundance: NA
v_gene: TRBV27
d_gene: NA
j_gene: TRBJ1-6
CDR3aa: CASRDPGRGNSPLHF
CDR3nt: TGTGCCAGCAGGGACCCGGGCCGGGGTAATTCACCCCTCCACTTT

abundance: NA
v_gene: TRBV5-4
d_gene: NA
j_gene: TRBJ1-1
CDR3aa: CASSLNGGGTEAFF
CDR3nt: TGTGCCAGCAGCTTGAACGGGGGAGGGACTGAAGCTTTCTTT

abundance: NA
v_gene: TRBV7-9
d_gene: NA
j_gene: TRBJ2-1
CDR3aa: CASSFPGNEQFF
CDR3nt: TGTGCCAGCAGCTTCCCGGGGAATGAGCAGTTCTTC

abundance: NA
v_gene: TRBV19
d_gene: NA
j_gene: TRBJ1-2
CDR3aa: CASSPQDPRDHSIARYGYTF
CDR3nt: TGTGCCAGTAGTCCCCAAGACCCCCGCGATCACTCGATAGCGAGGTATGGCTACACCTTC

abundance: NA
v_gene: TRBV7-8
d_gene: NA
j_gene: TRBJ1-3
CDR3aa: CASSLALRNTIYF
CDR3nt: TGTGCCAGCAGCTTAGCGTTGCGGAACACCATATATTTT

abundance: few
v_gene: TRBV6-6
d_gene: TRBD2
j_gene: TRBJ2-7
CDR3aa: CASSPGASGEQYF
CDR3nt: TGTGCCAGCAGTCCTGGCGCTAGCGGGGAGCAGTACTTC

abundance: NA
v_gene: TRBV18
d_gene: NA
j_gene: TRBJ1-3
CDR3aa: CASSPDGLDSGNTIYF
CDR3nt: TGTGCCAGCTCACCCGACGGACTTGACTCTGGAAACACCATATATTTT

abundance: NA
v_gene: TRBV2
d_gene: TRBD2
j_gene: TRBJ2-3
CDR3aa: CASSGGGGSADTQYF
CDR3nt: TGTGCCAGCAGTGGCGGCGGGGGTTCTGCAGATACGCAGTATTTT

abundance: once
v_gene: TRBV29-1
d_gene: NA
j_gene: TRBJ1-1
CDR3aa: CSVHSGGAEAFF
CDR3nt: TGCAGCGTGCATTCGGGGGGGGCTGAAGCTTTCTTT